This TCR beta chain was obtained from a study of technical replicates of blood from a handful of donors. TCRdb keeps only in-frame clones here, not all; method: immunoSEQ multiplex PCR. The sample records 60,000 to 80,000 clones, roughly 92% being singletons. The CDR3 length is 17 residues. V lost 4 bases and J lost 5; bases outside the gene matches: 12. Germline values: CDR1 MNHEY, CDR2 SMNVEV (reference sequence). The TCR originated in a human donor in good health. Sequenced input: T cells isolated from PBMCs. The chain uses TRBV27 and TRBJ1-5; 9 bases agree with TRBD1. The CDR3 bases are TGTGCCAGCAGTTCGACCGCCGGGACAGGGCGTCATCAGCCCCAGCATTTT. This encodes CASSSTAGTGRHQPQHF.